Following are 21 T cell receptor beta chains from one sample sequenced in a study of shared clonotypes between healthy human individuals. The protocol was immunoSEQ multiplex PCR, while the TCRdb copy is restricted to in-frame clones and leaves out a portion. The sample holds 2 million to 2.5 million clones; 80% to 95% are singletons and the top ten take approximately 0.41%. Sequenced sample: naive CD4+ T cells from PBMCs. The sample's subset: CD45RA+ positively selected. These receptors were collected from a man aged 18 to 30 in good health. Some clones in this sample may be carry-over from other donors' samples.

CDR3 loop: CASSEEGGPYEQYF. CDR3 in DNA: TGTGCCAGCAGTGAAGAGGGCGGGCCCTACGAGCAGTACTTC. V usage is TRBV6-1 and J usage is TRBJ2-7; TRBD2 might be the D (5 bases). This CDR3 has 14 amino acids. CDR1 is MNHNS, CDR2 SASEGT, per germline. V was cut by 1 base and J by 2 bases, with 9 bases left in between.

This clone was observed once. CDR3 protein: CASSYPGGAFF. CDR3 DNA: TGTGCCAGCAGCTACCCGGGGGGAGCGTTCTTC. The chain uses TRBV6-6 and TRBJ2-1; 7 nucleotides match TRBD2. Germline V gives CDR1 MNHNY, CDR2 SVGAGI (reference sequence). V shed 6 bases, J shed 15 bases, and the junction held 8 bases outside the gene matches. CDR3 length: 11 residues.

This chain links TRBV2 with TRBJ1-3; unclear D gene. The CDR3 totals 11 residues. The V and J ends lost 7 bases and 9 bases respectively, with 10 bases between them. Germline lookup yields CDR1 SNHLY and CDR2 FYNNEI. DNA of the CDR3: TGTGCCAGCACGAACGGTGGCACCATATATTTT. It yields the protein CASTNGGTIYF.

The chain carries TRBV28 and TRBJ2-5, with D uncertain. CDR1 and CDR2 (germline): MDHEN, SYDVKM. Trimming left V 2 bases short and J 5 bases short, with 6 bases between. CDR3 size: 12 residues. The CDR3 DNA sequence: TGTGCCAGCAGTTTAGGTTGGGAGACCCAGTACTTC. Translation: CASSLGWETQYF.

For the CDR3, the DNA is TGTGCCAGCCGATCCCTGGGCGGGAGTTACGAGCAGTACTTC. Translation gives CASRSLGGSYEQYF. V and J are TRBV6-1 and TRBJ2-7; TRBD2 matches at 7 bases. Trimming removed 8 bases from V and 4 bases from J; junction bases left unmatched: 11. The CDR3 consists of 14 residues. CDR1 is MNHNS and CDR2 is SASEGT in the germline V gene.

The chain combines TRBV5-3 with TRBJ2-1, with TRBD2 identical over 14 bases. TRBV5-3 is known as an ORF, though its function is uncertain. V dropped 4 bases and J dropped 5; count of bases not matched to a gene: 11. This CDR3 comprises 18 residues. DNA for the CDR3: TGTGCCAGAAGCGACACCCGACTAGCGGGAGGGCCCAACAATGAGCAGTTCTTC. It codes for CARSDTRLAGGPNNEQFF.

The DNA of the CDR3 is TGTGCCAGCAGCTTAGTTTCAGTAGAAACCTACGAGCAGTACTTC. It specifies CASSLVSVETYEQYF. The chain has TRBV7-2 and TRBJ2-7; D is ambiguous. Germline V gene sequence: CDR1 SGHTA, CDR2 FQGNSA. Trimming removed 1 base at V and 2 bases at J, with 12 bases between. The CDR3 has 15 residues.

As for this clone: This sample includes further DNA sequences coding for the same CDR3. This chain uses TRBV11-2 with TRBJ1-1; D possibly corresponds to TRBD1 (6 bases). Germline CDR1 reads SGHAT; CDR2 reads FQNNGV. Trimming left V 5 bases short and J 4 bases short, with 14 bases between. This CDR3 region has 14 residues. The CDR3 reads CASSPGRGVTEAFF. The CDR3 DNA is TGTGCCAGCAGCCCGGGGAGGGGGGTCACTGAAGCTTTCTTT. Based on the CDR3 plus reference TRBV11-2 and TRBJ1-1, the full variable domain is EAGVAQSPRYKIIEKRQSVAFWCNPISGHATLYWYQQILGQGPKLLIQFQNNGVVDDSQLPKDRFSAERLKGVDSTLKIQPAKLEDSAVYLCASSPGRGVTEAFFGQGTRLTVV.

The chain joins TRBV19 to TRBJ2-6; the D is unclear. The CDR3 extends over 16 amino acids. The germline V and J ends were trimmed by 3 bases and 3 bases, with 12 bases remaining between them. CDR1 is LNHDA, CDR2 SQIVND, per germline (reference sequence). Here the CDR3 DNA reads TGTGCCAGTAGTATCAGTATAGGGATTGGGGCCAACGTCCTGACTTTC. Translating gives CASSISIGIGANVLTF.

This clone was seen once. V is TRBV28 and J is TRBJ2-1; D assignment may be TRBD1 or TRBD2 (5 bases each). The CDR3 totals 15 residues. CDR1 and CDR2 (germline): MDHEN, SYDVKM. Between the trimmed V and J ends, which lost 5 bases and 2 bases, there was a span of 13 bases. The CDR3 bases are TGTGCCAGCAGTCCCCTTCCGGGGCCCTACAATGAGCAGTTCTTC. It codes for CASSPLPGPYNEQFF. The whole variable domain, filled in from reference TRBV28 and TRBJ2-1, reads DVKVTQSSRYLVKRTGEKVFLECVQDMDHENMFWYRQDPGLGLRLIYFSYDVKMKEKGDIPEGYSVSREKKERFSLILESASTNQTSMYLCASSPLPGPYNEQFFGPGTRLTVL.

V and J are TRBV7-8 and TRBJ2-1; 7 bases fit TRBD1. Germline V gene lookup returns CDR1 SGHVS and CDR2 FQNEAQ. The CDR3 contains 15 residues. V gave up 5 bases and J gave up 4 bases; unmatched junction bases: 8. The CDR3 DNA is TGTGCCAGCAGCGACAGGGTCCCCCGGTACAATGAGCAGTTCTTC. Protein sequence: CASSDRVPRYNEQFF.

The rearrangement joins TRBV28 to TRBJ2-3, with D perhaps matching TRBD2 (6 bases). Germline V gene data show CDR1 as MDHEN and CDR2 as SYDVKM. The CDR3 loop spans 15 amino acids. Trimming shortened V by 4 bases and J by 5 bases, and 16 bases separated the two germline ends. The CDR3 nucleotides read TGTGCCAGCAGTTCGTTGGGACTGGAGCGAGATACGCAGTATTTT. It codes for CASSSLGLERDTQYF.

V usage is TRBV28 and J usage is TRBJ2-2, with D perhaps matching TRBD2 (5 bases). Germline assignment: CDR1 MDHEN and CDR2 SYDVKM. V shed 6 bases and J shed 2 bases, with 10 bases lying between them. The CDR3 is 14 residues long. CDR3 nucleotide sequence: TGTGCCAGCAGCTCTACTAGAAACACCGGGGAGCTGTTTTTT. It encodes CASSSTRNTGELFF.

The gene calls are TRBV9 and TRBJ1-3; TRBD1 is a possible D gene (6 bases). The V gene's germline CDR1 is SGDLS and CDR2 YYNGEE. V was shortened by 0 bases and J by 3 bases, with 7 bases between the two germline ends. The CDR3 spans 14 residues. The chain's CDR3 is CASSVGGGGNTIYF. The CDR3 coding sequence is TGTGCCAGCAGCGTAGGAGGGGGTGGAAACACCATATATTTT.

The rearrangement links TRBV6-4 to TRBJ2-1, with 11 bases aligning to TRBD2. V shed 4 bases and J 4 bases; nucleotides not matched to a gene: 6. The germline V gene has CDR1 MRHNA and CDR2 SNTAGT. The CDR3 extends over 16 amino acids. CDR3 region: CASSAETSGIYNEQFF. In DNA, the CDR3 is TGTGCCAGCAGTGCAGAGACTAGCGGGATTTACAATGAGCAGTTCTTC.

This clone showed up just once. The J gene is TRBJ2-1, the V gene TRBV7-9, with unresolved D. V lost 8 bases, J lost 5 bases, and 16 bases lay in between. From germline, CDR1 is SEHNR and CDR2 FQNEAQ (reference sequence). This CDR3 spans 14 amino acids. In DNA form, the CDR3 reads TGTGCCAGCGGCACGCCAGCCCGGGACAATGAGCAGTTCTTC. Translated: CASGTPARDNEQFF.

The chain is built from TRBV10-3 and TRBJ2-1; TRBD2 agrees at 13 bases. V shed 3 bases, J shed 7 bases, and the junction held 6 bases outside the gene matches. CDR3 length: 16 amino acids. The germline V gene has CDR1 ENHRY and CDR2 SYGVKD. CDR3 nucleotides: TGTGCCATCAGTGACGGGACTAGCGGGACGAAAAATGAGCAGTTCTTC. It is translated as CAISDGTSGTKNEQFF.

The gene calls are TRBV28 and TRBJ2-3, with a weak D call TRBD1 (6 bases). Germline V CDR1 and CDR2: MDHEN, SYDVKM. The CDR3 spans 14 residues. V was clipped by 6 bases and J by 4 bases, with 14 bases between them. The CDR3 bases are TGTGCCAGCAGGATGGTTAGGGGGTCAGATACGCAGTATTTT. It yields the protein CASRMVRGSDTQYF.

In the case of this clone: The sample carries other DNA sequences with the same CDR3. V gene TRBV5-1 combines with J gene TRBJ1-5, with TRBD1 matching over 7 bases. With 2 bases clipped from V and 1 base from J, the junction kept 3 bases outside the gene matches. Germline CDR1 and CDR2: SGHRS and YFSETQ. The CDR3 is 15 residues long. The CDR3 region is CASSLQGTSNQPQHF. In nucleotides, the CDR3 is TGCGCCAGCAGCTTACAGGGGACGAGCAATCAGCCCCAGCATTTT.

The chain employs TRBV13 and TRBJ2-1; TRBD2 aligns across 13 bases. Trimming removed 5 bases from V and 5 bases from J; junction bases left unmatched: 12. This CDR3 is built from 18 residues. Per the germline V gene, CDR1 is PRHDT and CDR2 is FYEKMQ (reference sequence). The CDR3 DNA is TGTGCCAGCAGCCGGGAAGGACTAGCGGGAGTAAGGGACAATGAGCAGTTCTTC. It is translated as CASSREGLAGVRDNEQFF.

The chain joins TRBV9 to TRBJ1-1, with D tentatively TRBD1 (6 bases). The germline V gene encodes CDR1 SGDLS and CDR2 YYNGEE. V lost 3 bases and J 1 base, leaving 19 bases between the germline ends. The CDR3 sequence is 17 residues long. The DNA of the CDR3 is TGTGCCAGCAGCGGGGGAATAGGGGGAAAAGGGAACACTGAAGCTTTCTTT. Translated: CASSGGIGGKGNTEAFF.